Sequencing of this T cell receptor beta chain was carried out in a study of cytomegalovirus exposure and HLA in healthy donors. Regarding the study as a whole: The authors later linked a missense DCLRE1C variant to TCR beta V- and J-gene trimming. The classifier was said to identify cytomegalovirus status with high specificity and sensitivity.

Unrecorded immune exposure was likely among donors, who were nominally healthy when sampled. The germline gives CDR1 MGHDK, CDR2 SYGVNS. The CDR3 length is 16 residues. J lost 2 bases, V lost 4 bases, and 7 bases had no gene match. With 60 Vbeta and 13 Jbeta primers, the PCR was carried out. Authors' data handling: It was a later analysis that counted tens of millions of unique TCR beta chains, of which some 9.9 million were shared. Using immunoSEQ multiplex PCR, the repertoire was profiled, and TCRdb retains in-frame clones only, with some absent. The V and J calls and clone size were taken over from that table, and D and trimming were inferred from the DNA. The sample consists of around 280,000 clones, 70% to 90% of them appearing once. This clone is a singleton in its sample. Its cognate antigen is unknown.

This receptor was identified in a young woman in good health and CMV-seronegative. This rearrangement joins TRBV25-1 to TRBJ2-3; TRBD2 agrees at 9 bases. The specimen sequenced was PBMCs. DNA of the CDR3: TGTGCCAGCAGTGTACAGACTAGCGGCCCCACAGATACGCAGTATTTT. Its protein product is CASSVQTSGPTDTQYF.